This T cell receptor beta chain appears in the sequencing data of a study of T cells in Graves' hyperthyroidism and ophthalmopathy. The CDR3 runs to 12 residues. The germline V and J ends were trimmed by 2 bases and 8 bases, with 6 bases remaining between them. The germline V gene encodes CDR1 MGHDK and CDR2 SYGVNS. This clonotype was picked up many times. The TCR beta CDR3 regions underwent amplification using RNA transcripts as the source. The primer set for the first-round RT-PCR of the TCR CDR3 was HTBI. TCRdb re-called the multiplex PCR reads through MiXCR, storing one row per CDR3 protein. Here the sample spans some 570,000 distinct CDR3 sequences, more than 15% being singletons. Individuals with ophthalmopathy presented a Clinical Activity Score of at least 3, a NOSPECS grade of at least 4 and a duration under 3 months.

The chain couples TRBV25-1 to TRBJ1-4; D not certain. Source material: blood. The receptor was derived from a woman aged 18 to 35 with Graves' ophthalmopathy. This CDR3 is CASSEGQEKLFF. CDR3 DNA sequence: TGTGCCAGCAGTGAAGGGCAAGAAAAACTGTTTTTT.